Each of the 22 T cell receptor beta chains below was sequenced from the same sample in a study of T cell responses to AZD1222 COVID-19 vaccine (dated by TCRdb to the early 2020s). Library generation was performed with the immunoSEQ multiplex PCR assay. TCRdb provides this immuneACCESS table in a form limited to in-frame rearrangements. Some clones are lacking; in checked studies, under half of them reflect an unresolved V gene, and why the rest are absent is not known. This sample holds approximately 110,000 clones; about 90% were observed only once. The ten largest clones represent approximately 8% of the sample. The time point label, as the study defines it: about 28 days (+/-7) after the second vaccine dose. Specimen: peripheral blood, collected 28 days after the second AZD1222 dose. Source of these receptors: an adult who received the AZD1222 COVID-19 vaccine.

J is TRBJ1-2 and V is TRBV7-9; no clear D gene. The CDR3 is 13 amino acids. With 4 bases removed from V and 8 bases from J, the gap between germline ends came to 14 bases. Looked up from germline, CDR1 is SEHNR and CDR2 is FQNEAQ (reference sequence). The CDR3 spells CASSSSGSLGYTF. In DNA, the CDR3 is TGTGCCAGCAGCTCCAGTGGGTCGTTAGGCTACACCTTC. The full variable domain, completed using reference TRBV7-9 and TRBJ1-2, is DTGVSQNPRHKITKRGQNVTFRCDPISEHNRLYWYRQTLGQGPEFLTYFQNEAQLEKSRLLSDRFSAERPKGSFSTLEIQRTEQGDSAMYLCASSSSGSLGYTFGSGTRLTVV.

The count of this clone is one. This CDR3 reads CASRSIGETQYF. The CDR3 bases are TGTGCCAGCAGGTCAATAGGGGAGACCCAGTACTTC. The chain links TRBV27 to TRBJ2-5; no definite D call. Looked up from germline, CDR1 is MNHEY and CDR2 is SMNVEV (reference sequence). The ends were cut back, 6 bases at V and 5 bases at J, with 10 bases in the middle. This CDR3 spans 12 amino acids.

The rearrangement uses TRBV5-5 and TRBJ2-1; a weak D match, TRBD2 (5 bases). Germline V gene sequence: CDR1 SGHKS, CDR2 YYEKEE (reference sequence). This CDR3 is 14 amino acids long. Trimming shortened V by 0 bases and J by 6 bases, and 10 bases separated the two germline ends. DNA of the CDR3: TGTGCCAGCAGCTTGGGGCTAGCTCGCAATGAGCAGTTCTTC. Amino acid sequence: CASSLGLARNEQFF.

The rearrangement joins TRBV12-5 to TRBJ2-1; 9 positions match TRBD1. The V segment lost 4 bases and the J segment 4 bases; nucleotides outside the gene matches: 11. The germline CDR1 and CDR2 sequences are LGHNT and FRNRAP. The CDR3 extends over 17 amino acids. CDR3 sequence (DNA): TGTGCTAGTGGTTCCGGTCTGGGACAGGGTGGATACAATGAGCAGTTCTTC. Protein: CASGSGLGQGGYNEQFF.

The chain uses TRBV7-8 and TRBJ2-7; 8 nucleotides agree with TRBD1. CDR3 length: 15 residues. CDR1 and CDR2 (germline): SGHVS, FQNEAQ. After removal of 5 bases from V and 1 base from J, the junction contained 7 bases not matched to a gene. The CDR3 loop reads CASSTTDRGSYEQYF. CDR3 coding DNA: TGTGCCAGCAGCACAACAGACAGGGGATCCTACGAGCAGTACTTC.

This chain uses TRBV2 with TRBJ2-5; D remains ambiguous. Germline-derived CDR1 and CDR2 are SNHLY and FYNNEI. Trimming left V 3 bases short and J 4 bases short, with 9 bases between. CDR3 length: 13 residues. The CDR3 DNA sequence: TGTGCCAGCAGTGACGTCAGTGGAGAGACCCAGTACTTC. Its translation is CASSDVSGETQYF.

The chain carries TRBV28 and TRBJ2-2; D is tentatively TRBD1 or TRBD2 (5 bases each). This CDR3 spans 16 amino acids. V was pared by 7 bases and J by 5 bases, with 20 bases between. CDR1 MDHEN and CDR2 SYDVKM come from the germline V gene. The CDR3 region is CASTTIWGRGTGELFF. CDR3 nucleotide sequence: TGTGCCAGCACCACAATATGGGGGAGAGGGACCGGGGAGCTGTTTTTT.

The CDR3 nucleotides are TGTGCCAGCAGTTTACTAGCGGGAGAACCCAACGAGCAGTACTTC. Translated: CASSLLAGEPNEQYF. The rearrangement uses TRBV7-9 and TRBJ2-7; 11 bases match TRBD2. CDR3 length equals 15 residues. CDR1 is SEHNR and CDR2 is FQNEAQ in the germline V gene (reference sequence). V was clipped by 6 bases and J by 5 bases; unmatched bases: 9.

This clone was seen just once. The gene calls are TRBV5-1 and TRBJ1-1; D may be TRBD1 (6 bases). Germline lookup yields CDR1 SGHRS and CDR2 YFSETQ. The CDR3 has 14 amino acids. V dropped 4 bases and J dropped 0 bases, with 10 bases sitting between them. For the CDR3, the DNA is TGCGCCAGCAGCCTGGGGACATTGAACACTGAAGCTTTCTTT. This translates into CASSLGTLNTEAFF.

This clone has only one observation. V gene TRBV2 combines with J gene TRBJ2-7; tentatively, D is TRBD1 (5 bases). V lost 10 bases and J 1 base, leaving 14 bases between the germline ends. This CDR3 has 13 amino acids. CDR1 and CDR2 (germline): SNHLY, FYNNEI. CDR3 in DNA: TGTGCCACTAAGGACACAGATTCCTACGAGCAGTACTTC. This encodes CATKDTDSYEQYF.

The chain joins TRBV3-1 (or the pseudogene TRBV3-2) to TRBJ1-3; D gene unclear. CDR3 size: 16 residues. CDR1 and CDR2 (germline): LGHDT, YNNKEL (reference sequence). V was pared by 4 bases and J by 0 bases, with 13 bases between. The CDR3 DNA reads TGTGCCAGCAGCCCAGAGACCCCCACCTCTGGAAACACCATATATTTT. This sequence encodes CASSPETPTSGNTIYF.

V is TRBV3-1 (or the pseudogene TRBV3-2) and J is TRBJ1-2, with D perhaps matching TRBD1 (5 bases). Germline V gene data show CDR1 as LGHDT and CDR2 as YNNKEL (reference sequence). The CDR3 runs 16 residues. V shed 4 bases and J shed 0 bases, with 15 bases lying between them. The CDR3: CASSPPGRQSNYGYTF. In DNA form, the CDR3 reads TGTGCCAGCAGCCCCCCCGGTAGACAGTCTAACTATGGCTACACCTTC.

The chain employs TRBV18 and TRBJ1-5, with D perhaps TRBD1 (6 bases). Germline V gives CDR1 KGHSH, CDR2 LQKENI. Trimming stripped 3 bases from V and 8 bases from J, with 14 bases between. This CDR3 spans 14 amino acids. Here the CDR3 reads CASSPRQDAEPQHF. The CDR3 nucleotides are TGTGCCAGCTCACCTCGACAGGATGCAGAGCCCCAGCATTTT. Full variable domain (missing parts from reference TRBV18 and TRBJ1-5): NAGVMQNPRHLVRRRGQEARLRCSPMKGHSHVYWYRQLPEEGLKFMVYLQKENIIDESGMPKERFSAEFPKEGPSILRIQQVVRGDSAAYFCASSPRQDAEPQHFGDGTRLSIL.

The chain joins TRBV15 to TRBJ2-3; 7 positions agree with TRBD1. In germline, CDR1 is LNHNV, CDR2 YYDKDF (reference sequence). The CDR3 has 13 amino acids. V shed 4 bases and J 6 bases; nucleotides not matched to a gene: 4. The CDR3 region is CATSTRQGDTQYF. CDR3 in DNA: TGTGCCACCAGCACGCGACAGGGCGATACGCAGTATTTT.

The chain recombines TRBV7-9 with TRBJ2-1; TRBD2 matches at 8 bases. The J segment lost 5 bases and the V segment lost 6 bases, leaving 6 bases of the junction unmatched. The germline V gene has CDR1 SEHNR and CDR2 FQNEAQ (reference sequence). The CDR3 spans 14 residues. CDR3 residues: CASRVGGRNNEQFF. The CDR3 coding sequence is TGTGCCAGCAGGGTTGGCGGGAGGAACAATGAGCAGTTCTTC. The whole variable domain, filled in from reference TRBV7-9 and TRBJ2-1, reads DTGVSQNPRHKITKRGQNVTFRCDPISEHNRLYWYRQTLGQGPEFLTYFQNEAQLEKSRLLSDRFSAERPKGSFSTLEIQRTEQGDSAMYLCASRVGGRNNEQFFGPGTRLTVL.

The V and J genes are TRBV28 and TRBJ1-2; TRBD1 might be the D (5 bases). Trimming removed 5 bases from V and 8 bases from J, with 12 bases in between. The length of the CDR3 is 12 residues. Germline V gives CDR1 MDHEN, CDR2 SYDVKM. CDR3 nucleotide sequence: TGTGCCAGCAGTCGAGCCAGGGAAGGCTACACCTTC. This codes for CASSRAREGYTF.

This clone was observed once. The chain recombines TRBV3-1 (or the pseudogene TRBV3-2) with TRBJ1-6; the D gene is possibly TRBD1 (5 bases). Per the germline V gene, CDR1 is LGHDT and CDR2 is YNNKEL (reference sequence). The CDR3 is 16 residues long. The V gene lost 1 base and the J gene lost 5 bases, with 12 bases spanning the gap. The CDR3 loop is CASSQVVGRNNSPLHF. Here the CDR3 DNA reads TGTGCCAGCAGCCAAGTTGTGGGACGGAATAATTCACCCCTCCACTTT.

This chain links TRBV5-1 with TRBJ1-1; perhaps TRBD1 as D (5 bases). V lost 5 bases and J 4 bases, leaving 15 bases between the germline ends. The CDR3 totals 14 residues. Germline V gene lookup returns CDR1 SGHRS and CDR2 YFSETQ. Here the CDR3 DNA reads TGCGCCAGCAGTCGAGGGGAAGTGGGCACTGAAGCTTTCTTT. This encodes CASSRGEVGTEAFF.

This chain connects TRBV5-6 to TRBJ1-6, with a weak D call TRBD1 (6 bases). The CDR3 loop spans 16 amino acids. Trimming removed 4 bases from V and 10 bases from J, with 21 bases in between. Germline CDR1 SGHDT, CDR2 YYEEEE. For the CDR3, the DNA is TGTGCCAGCAGCGTAAGGGACAATGCGGGGTGGTCACCCCTCCACTTT. This translates into CASSVRDNAGWSPLHF.

The chain recombines TRBV5-4 with TRBJ2-2; no firm D call. Germline loops: CDR1 SGHNT, CDR2 YYREEE (reference sequence). The V gene lost 4 bases and the J gene lost 0 bases, with 10 bases spanning the gap. The CDR3 covers 15 residues. The CDR3 region is CASSLESANTGELFF. The CDR3 DNA is TGTGCCAGCAGCCTGGAGTCTGCGAACACCGGGGAGCTGTTTTTT.

This sequence joins TRBV6-5 and TRBJ1-1; no clear D gene. The V gene lost 10 bases and the J gene lost 2 bases, with 14 bases spanning the gap. CDR3 length: 13 residues. The germline gives CDR1 MNHEY, CDR2 SVGAGI. The CDR3 reads CATLVTANTEAFF. The CDR3 nucleotides are TGTGCCACCCTGGTGACCGCCAACACTGAAGCTTTCTTT.

The rearrangement joins TRBV19 to TRBJ1-3; D unresolved. Germline V lookup: CDR1 LNHDA, CDR2 SQIVND (reference sequence). The V and J ends lost 4 bases and 0 bases respectively, with 10 bases between them. The CDR3 is 15 amino acids. This chain's CDR3 is CASSTGRSSGNTIYF. The CDR3 DNA is TGTGCCAGTAGTACAGGACGGAGCTCTGGAAACACCATATATTTT. The whole variable domain, remainder taken from reference TRBV19 and TRBJ1-3, is DGGITQSPKYLFRKEGQNVTLSCEQNLNHDAMYWYRQDPGQGLRLIYYSQIVNDFQKGDIAEGYSVSREKKESFPLTVTSAQKNPTAFYLCASSTGRSSGNTIYFGEGSWLTVV.